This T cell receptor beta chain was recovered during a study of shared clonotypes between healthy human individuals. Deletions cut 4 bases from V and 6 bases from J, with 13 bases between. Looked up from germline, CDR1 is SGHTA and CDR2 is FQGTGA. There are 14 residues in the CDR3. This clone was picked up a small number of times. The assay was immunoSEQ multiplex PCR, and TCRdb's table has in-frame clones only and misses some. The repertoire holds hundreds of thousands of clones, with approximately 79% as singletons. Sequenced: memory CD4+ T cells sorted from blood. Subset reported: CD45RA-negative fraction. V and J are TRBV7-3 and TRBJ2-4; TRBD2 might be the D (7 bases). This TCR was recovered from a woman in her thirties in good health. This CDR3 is CASSSTRGANIQYF. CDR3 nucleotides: TGTGCCAGCAGCTCCACTCGGGGGGCAAACATTCAGTACTTC.